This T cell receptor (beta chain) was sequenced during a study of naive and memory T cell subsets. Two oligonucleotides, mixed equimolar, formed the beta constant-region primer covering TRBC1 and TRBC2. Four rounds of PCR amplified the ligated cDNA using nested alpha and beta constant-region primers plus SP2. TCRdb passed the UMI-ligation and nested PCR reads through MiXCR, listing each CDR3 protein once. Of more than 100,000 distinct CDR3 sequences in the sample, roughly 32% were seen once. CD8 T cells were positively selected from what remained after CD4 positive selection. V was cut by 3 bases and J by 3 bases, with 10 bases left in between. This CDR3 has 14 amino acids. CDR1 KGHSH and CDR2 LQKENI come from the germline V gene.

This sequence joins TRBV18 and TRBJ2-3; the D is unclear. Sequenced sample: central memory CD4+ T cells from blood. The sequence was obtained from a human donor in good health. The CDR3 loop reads CASSPPLGTDTQYF. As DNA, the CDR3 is TGTGCCAGCTCACCTCCGCTTGGGACAGATACGCAGTATTTT.